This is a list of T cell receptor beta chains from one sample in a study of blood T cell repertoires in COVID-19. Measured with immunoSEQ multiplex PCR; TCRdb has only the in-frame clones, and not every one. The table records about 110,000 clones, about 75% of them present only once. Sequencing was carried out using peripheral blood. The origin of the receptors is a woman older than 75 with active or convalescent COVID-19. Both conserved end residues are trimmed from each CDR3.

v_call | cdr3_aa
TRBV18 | ASSPPGLRAGAVEQY
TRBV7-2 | ASSLGTSVTYEQY
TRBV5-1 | ASSLGPGGNGYGYT
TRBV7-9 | ASSPGQYSNQPQH
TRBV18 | ASSPGLSADTQY
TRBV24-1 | ATSDSYSNYGYT
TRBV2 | ARARTSGNNEQF
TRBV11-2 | ASSTARGGGYT
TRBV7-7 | ASSETRLGEQY
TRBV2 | ASTKAANTQY
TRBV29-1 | SVGWDRARDTQY
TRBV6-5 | ASSSAELSYNSPLH
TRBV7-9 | ASSPRSGRSGTGELF
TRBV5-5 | ASSYDEMNTEAF
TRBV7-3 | ASSEVSVAGAMNTEAF
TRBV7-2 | ASSLSLAVDTQY
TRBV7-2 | ASRLIKQGALNYGYT
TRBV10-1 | ASLQGSEKLF
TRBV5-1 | ASSLQINTEAF
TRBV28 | ASSLAGGLRETQY
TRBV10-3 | AISAPGQGTDGYT
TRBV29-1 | SVILQSGSSYGEQY
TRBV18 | ASSPVRRERYEQY
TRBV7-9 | ASSLDQGLQY
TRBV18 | ASSPRDRISGNTIY
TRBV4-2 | ASSQEGRGLAGVTDTQY
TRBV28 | ASSLLGTGSLGYT
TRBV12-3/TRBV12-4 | ASSLAIEDKAF
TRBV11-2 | ASSSGQNSPLH
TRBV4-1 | ASSQEGLRGGRI
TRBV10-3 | AISIRTDTGELF
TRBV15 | ATSDPGTPGELF
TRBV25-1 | ASSEGPEGEAF
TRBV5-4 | ASSPRQGGTQY
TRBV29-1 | SVAPTSGRTDTQY
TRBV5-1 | ASRPDVGGLKTQY
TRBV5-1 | ASSLSGEDLNEQF